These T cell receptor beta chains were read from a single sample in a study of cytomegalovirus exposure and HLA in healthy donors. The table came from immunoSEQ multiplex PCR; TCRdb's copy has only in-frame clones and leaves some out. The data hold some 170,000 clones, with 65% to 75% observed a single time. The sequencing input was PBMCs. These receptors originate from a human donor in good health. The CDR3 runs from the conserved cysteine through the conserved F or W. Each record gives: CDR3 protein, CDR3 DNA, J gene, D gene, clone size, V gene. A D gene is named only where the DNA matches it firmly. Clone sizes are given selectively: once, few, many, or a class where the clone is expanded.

CDR3aa: CASSLSSNMGNTIYF; CDR3nt: TGTGCCAGCAGCTTAAGTAGTAATATGGGAAACACCATATATTTT; j_gene: TRBJ1-3; d_gene: -; abundance: -; v_gene: TRBV7-6
CDR3aa: CASRQGSTNEKLFF; CDR3nt: TGTGCCAGTCGACAGGGATCAACTAATGAAAAACTGTTTTTT; j_gene: TRBJ1-4; d_gene: TRBD1; abundance: -; v_gene: TRBV6-1
CDR3aa: CASSYREGYTEAFF; CDR3nt: TGTGCCAGCAGTTACAGGGAGGGGTACACTGAAGCTTTCTTT; j_gene: TRBJ1-1; d_gene: -; abundance: -; v_gene: TRBV6-5
CDR3aa: CASSYDRHDGYTF; CDR3nt: TGTGCCAGCAGTTACGACAGACACGATGGCTACACCTTC; j_gene: TRBJ1-2; d_gene: -; abundance: -; v_gene: TRBV6-6
CDR3aa: CASSPPGATGGQPQHF; CDR3nt: TGTGCCAGCAGTCCGCCTGGGGCTACGGGAGGTCAGCCCCAGCATTTT; j_gene: TRBJ1-5; d_gene: -; abundance: once; v_gene: TRBV28
CDR3aa: CASSPWGQGAPTEAFF; CDR3nt: TGTGCCAGTTCACCATGGGGACAGGGGGCGCCCACTGAAGCTTTCTTT; j_gene: TRBJ1-1; d_gene: TRBD1; abundance: -; v_gene: TRBV18
CDR3aa: CASSLGHFSGTDQETQYF; CDR3nt: TGCGCCAGCAGCTTGGGGCACTTTAGCGGGACCGACCAAGAGACCCAGTACTTC; j_gene: TRBJ2-5; d_gene: TRBD2; abundance: -; v_gene: TRBV5-1
CDR3aa: CASSWGTGDFYEQYF; CDR3nt: TGTGCCAGCAGTTGGGGGACAGGGGATTTCTACGAGCAGTACTTC; j_gene: TRBJ2-7; d_gene: TRBD1; abundance: -; v_gene: TRBV27
CDR3aa: CASSDPGQGDTGELFF; CDR3nt: TGTGCCAGCAGTGATCCGGGACAGGGAGACACCGGGGAGCTGTTTTTT; j_gene: TRBJ2-2; d_gene: TRBD1; abundance: -; v_gene: TRBV25-1
CDR3aa: CASERARGQETQYF; CDR3nt: TGTGCCAGCGAAAGGGCCAGGGGGCAAGAGACCCAGTACTTC; j_gene: TRBJ2-5; d_gene: TRBD1; abundance: -; v_gene: TRBV6-5
CDR3aa: CACRDRGYEKLFF; CDR3nt: TGTGCCTGTCGGGACAGGGGTTATGAAAAACTGTTTTTT; j_gene: TRBJ1-4; d_gene: TRBD1; abundance: -; v_gene: TRBV30
CDR3aa: CASSYSQKGGYGYTF; CDR3nt: TGTGCCAGCAGTTACTCCCAAAAAGGAGGCTATGGCTACACCTTC; j_gene: TRBJ1-2; d_gene: -; abundance: -; v_gene: TRBV6-6
CDR3aa: CASSETGMSNNQPQHF; CDR3nt: TGTGCCAGCAGTGAGACAGGAATGAGCAACAATCAGCCCCAGCATTTT; j_gene: TRBJ1-5; d_gene: -; abundance: -; v_gene: TRBV6-1
CDR3aa: CASGVSGSQPQHF; CDR3nt: TGTGCTAGTGGCGTCTCGGGTTCCCAGCCCCAGCATTTT; j_gene: TRBJ1-5; d_gene: -; abundance: -; v_gene: TRBV12-5
CDR3aa: CASSLTPGVSGNTIYF; CDR3nt: TGTGCCAGCAGTCTAACCCCGGGGGTCTCTGGAAACACCATATATTTT; j_gene: TRBJ1-3; d_gene: -; abundance: -; v_gene: TRBV5-5
CDR3aa: CSVSETDTQYF; CDR3nt: TGCAGCGTTTCGGAGACAGATACGCAGTATTTT; j_gene: TRBJ2-3; d_gene: -; abundance: -; v_gene: TRBV29-1
CDR3aa: CASSVVEGVVETQYF; CDR3nt: TGTGCCAGCAGCGTAGTAGAGGGGGTGGTAGAGACCCAGTACTTC; j_gene: TRBJ2-5; d_gene: -; abundance: -; v_gene: TRBV9
CDR3aa: CASSRGQGASYEQYF; CDR3nt: TGTGCCAGCAGCCGCGGACAGGGGGCCTCCTACGAGCAGTACTTC; j_gene: TRBJ2-7; d_gene: TRBD1; abundance: -; v_gene: TRBV2
CDR3aa: CASSPRDSSYEQYF; CDR3nt: TGCGCCAGCAGCCCCCGCGACAGCTCCTACGAGCAGTACTTC; j_gene: TRBJ2-7; d_gene: -; abundance: -; v_gene: TRBV5-1
CDR3aa: CASSLRGMTYEQYF; CDR3nt: TGTGCCAGCAGTTTACGCGGGATGACCTACGAGCAGTACTTC; j_gene: TRBJ2-7; d_gene: -; abundance: -; v_gene: TRBV27
CDR3aa: CASSLAPSSYEQYF; CDR3nt: TGTGCCAGCAGCTTAGCACCGAGTTCCTACGAGCAGTACTTC; j_gene: TRBJ2-7; d_gene: -; abundance: -; v_gene: TRBV7-2
CDR3aa: CASSSSLGGDTDTQYF; CDR3nt: TGCGCCAGCAGCTCCTCCCTGGGCGGGGACACAGATACGCAGTATTTT; j_gene: TRBJ2-3; d_gene: -; abundance: few; v_gene: TRBV5-1
CDR3aa: CASSLAVWGLEVYEQYF; CDR3nt: TGTGCCAGCAGCTTAGCTGTGTGGGGACTCGAAGTCTACGAGCAGTACTTC; j_gene: TRBJ2-7; d_gene: -; abundance: -; v_gene: TRBV13
CDR3aa: CASSADPWRSPLHF; CDR3nt: TGTGCCAGCAGTGCAGACCCGTGGCGGTCACCCCTCCACTTT; j_gene: TRBJ1-6; d_gene: -; abundance: many; v_gene: TRBV6-1
CDR3aa: CASSSWDREGEGYTF; CDR3nt: TGTGCCAGCAGCTCATGGGACAGGGAGGGCGAGGGCTACACCTTC; j_gene: TRBJ1-2; d_gene: TRBD1; abundance: -; v_gene: TRBV7-9
CDR3aa: CASTSGTGSYEQYF; CDR3nt: TGTGCCAGCACATCCGGGACAGGCTCCTACGAGCAGTACTTC; j_gene: TRBJ2-7; d_gene: TRBD1; abundance: -; v_gene: TRBV7-9
CDR3aa: CANQENTEAFF; CDR3nt: TGTGCCAACCAGGAGAACACTGAAGCTTTCTTT; j_gene: TRBJ1-1; d_gene: -; abundance: -; v_gene: TRBV7-8
CDR3aa: CASSPWDSTYEQYF; CDR3nt: TGTGCCAGCAGCCCCTGGGACAGTACCTACGAGCAGTACTTC; j_gene: TRBJ2-7; d_gene: TRBD1; abundance: -; v_gene: TRBV9
CDR3aa: CASSPKETYNEQFF; CDR3nt: TGTGCCAGCAGTCCTAAGGAGACCTACAATGAGCAGTTCTTC; j_gene: TRBJ2-1; d_gene: -; abundance: -; v_gene: TRBV2
CDR3aa: CAHRGLSGNTIYF; CDR3nt: TGTGCCCACAGGGGGTTAAGTGGAAACACCATATATTTT; j_gene: TRBJ1-3; d_gene: TRBD1; abundance: few; v_gene: TRBV30
CDR3aa: CASSPGTGSEAFF; CDR3nt: TGTGCCAGCAGCCCTGGGACAGGGAGTGAAGCTTTCTTT; j_gene: TRBJ1-1; d_gene: TRBD1; abundance: few; v_gene: TRBV11-2
CDR3aa: CASSPPGRTYEQYF; CDR3nt: TGTGCCAGCAGCCCTCCCGGGAGGACATACGAGCAGTACTTC; j_gene: TRBJ2-7; d_gene: TRBD2; abundance: -; v_gene: TRBV9
CDR3aa: CASSLSWQGPNNEQFF; CDR3nt: TGTGCCAGCAGCTTATCATGGCAGGGCCCCAACAATGAGCAGTTCTTC; j_gene: TRBJ2-1; d_gene: -; abundance: -; v_gene: TRBV7-8
CDR3aa: CASSLAPNTEAFF; CDR3nt: TGTGCCAGCAGCTTAGCCCCAAACACTGAAGCTTTCTTT; j_gene: TRBJ1-1; d_gene: -; abundance: -; v_gene: TRBV7-6
CDR3aa: CASSLLTDTQYF; CDR3nt: TGTGCCAGCAGTTTACTTACAGATACGCAGTATTTT; j_gene: TRBJ2-3; d_gene: -; abundance: once; v_gene: TRBV28
CDR3aa: CASSLVQSAYGYTF; CDR3nt: TGTGCCAGCAGCTTAGTACAGAGTGCCTATGGCTACACCTTC; j_gene: TRBJ1-2; d_gene: -; abundance: few; v_gene: TRBV7-8
CDR3aa: CANGEGGAFF; CDR3nt: TGTGCCAACGGGGAGGGAGGAGCTTTCTTT; j_gene: TRBJ1-1; d_gene: -; abundance: few; v_gene: TRBV15
CDR3aa: CASSLAGRSPLHF; CDR3nt: TGTGCCAGCAGCTTAGCAGGCAGGTCACCCCTCCACTTT; j_gene: TRBJ1-6; d_gene: -; abundance: -; v_gene: TRBV7-2
CDR3aa: CASSLPRGGPIADTQYF; CDR3nt: TGTGCCAGCAGCCTCCCGAGGGGGGGCCCGATTGCAGATACGCAGTATTTT; j_gene: TRBJ2-3; d_gene: -; abundance: -; v_gene: TRBV7-8
CDR3aa: CASSLVPSGGAGDTQYF; CDR3nt: TGTGCCAGCAGCTTAGTGCCCAGCGGGGGGGCGGGAGATACGCAGTATTTT; j_gene: TRBJ2-3; d_gene: TRBD2; abundance: -; v_gene: TRBV7-2
CDR3aa: CASSEPDTGSLAKNIQYF; CDR3nt: TGTGCCAGCAGTGAACCCGATACGGGGTCCTTGGCCAAAAACATTCAGTACTTC; j_gene: TRBJ2-4; d_gene: -; abundance: -; v_gene: TRBV2
CDR3aa: CASSPPGQGYEQYF; CDR3nt: TGTGCCAGTAGTCCTCCGGGACAGGGTTACGAGCAGTACTTC; j_gene: TRBJ2-7; d_gene: TRBD1; abundance: -; v_gene: TRBV19
CDR3aa: CASRWSVQETQYF; CDR3nt: TGTGCCAGCAGATGGTCGGTACAAGAGACCCAGTACTTC; j_gene: TRBJ2-5; d_gene: -; abundance: -; v_gene: TRBV2
CDR3aa: CASSPTGDYGYTF; CDR3nt: TGTGCCAGCTCACCGACAGGGGACTATGGCTACACCTTC; j_gene: TRBJ1-2; d_gene: TRBD1; abundance: -; v_gene: TRBV18
CDR3aa: CAISDAARELNEQFF; CDR3nt: TGTGCCATCAGTGACGCGGCCAGGGAATTAAATGAGCAGTTCTTC; j_gene: TRBJ2-1; d_gene: -; abundance: -; v_gene: TRBV10-3